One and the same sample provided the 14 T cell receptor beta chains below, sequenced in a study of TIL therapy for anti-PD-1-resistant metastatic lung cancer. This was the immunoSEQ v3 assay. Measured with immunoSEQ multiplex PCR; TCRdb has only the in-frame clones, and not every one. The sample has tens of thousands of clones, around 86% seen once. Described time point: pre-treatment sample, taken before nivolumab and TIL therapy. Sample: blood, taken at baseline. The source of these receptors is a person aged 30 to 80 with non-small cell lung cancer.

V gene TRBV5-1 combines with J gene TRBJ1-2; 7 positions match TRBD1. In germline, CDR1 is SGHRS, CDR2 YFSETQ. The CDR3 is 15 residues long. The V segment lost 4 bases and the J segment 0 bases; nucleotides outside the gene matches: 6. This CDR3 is CASSHTGASNYGYTF. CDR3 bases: TGCGCCAGCAGCCATACAGGGGCCTCTAACTATGGCTACACCTTC.

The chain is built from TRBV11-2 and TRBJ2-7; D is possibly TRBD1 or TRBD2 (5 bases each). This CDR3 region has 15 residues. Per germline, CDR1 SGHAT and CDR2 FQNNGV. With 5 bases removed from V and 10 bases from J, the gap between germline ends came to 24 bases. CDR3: CASSPWGTPTFEQYF. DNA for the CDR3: TGTGCCAGCAGCCCCTGGGGGACCCCAACTTTCGAACAGTACTTC.

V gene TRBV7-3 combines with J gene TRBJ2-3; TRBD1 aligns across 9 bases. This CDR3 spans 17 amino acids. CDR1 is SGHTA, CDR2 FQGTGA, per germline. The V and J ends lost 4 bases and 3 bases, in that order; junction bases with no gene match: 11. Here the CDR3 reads CASSSNILTGGTDTQYF. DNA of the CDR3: TGTGCCAGCAGCTCGAACATACTGACAGGGGGGACAGATACGCAGTATTTT.

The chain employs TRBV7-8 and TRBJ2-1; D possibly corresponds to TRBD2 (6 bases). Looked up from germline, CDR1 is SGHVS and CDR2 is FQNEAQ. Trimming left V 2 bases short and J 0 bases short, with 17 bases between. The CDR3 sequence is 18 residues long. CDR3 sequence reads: CASSLRGVAASSYNEQFF. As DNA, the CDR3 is TGTGCCAGCAGCTTAAGGGGTGTAGCGGCGAGCTCCTACAATGAGCAGTTCTTC.

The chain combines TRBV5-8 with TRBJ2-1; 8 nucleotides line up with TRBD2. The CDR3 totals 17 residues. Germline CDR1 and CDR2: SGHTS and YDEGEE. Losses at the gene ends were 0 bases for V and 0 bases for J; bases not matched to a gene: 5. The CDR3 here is CASSLGLAKSSYNEQFF. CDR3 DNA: TGTGCCAGCAGCTTGGGACTAGCGAAGAGCTCCTACAATGAGCAGTTCTTC.

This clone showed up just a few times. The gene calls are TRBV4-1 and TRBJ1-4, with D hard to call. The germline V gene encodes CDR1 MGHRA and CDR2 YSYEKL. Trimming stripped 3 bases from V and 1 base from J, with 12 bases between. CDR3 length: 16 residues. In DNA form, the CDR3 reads TGCGCCAGCAGCCATAGTCAGGAAAGAACTAATGAAAAACTGTTTTTT. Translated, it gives CASSHSQERTNEKLFF.

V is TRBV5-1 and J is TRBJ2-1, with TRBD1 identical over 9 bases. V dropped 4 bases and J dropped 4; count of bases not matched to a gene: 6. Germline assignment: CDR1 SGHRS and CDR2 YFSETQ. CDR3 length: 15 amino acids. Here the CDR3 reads CASSKRGQGYNEQFF. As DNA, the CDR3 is TGCGCCAGCAGCAAACGGGGACAGGGTTACAATGAGCAGTTCTTC. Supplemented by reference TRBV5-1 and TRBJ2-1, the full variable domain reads KAGVTQTPRYLIKTRGQQVTLSCSPISGHRSVSWYQQTPGQGLQFLFEYFSETQRNKGNFPGRFSGRQFSNSRSEMNVSTLELGDSALYLCASSKRGQGYNEQFFGPGTRLTVL.

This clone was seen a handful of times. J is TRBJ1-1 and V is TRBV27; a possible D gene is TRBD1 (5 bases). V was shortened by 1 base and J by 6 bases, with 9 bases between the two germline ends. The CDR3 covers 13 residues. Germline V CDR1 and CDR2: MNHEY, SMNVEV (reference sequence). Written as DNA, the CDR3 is TGTGCCAGCAGTTTATTAACAGGCGCTGAAGCTTTCTTT. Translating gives CASSLLTGAEAFF.

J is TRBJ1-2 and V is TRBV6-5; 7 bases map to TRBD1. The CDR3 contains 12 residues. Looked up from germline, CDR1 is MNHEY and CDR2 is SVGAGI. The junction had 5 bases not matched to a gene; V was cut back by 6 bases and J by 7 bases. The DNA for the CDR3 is TGTGCCAGCAGGCCCGGGACAGCTGGCTACACCTTC. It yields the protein CASRPGTAGYTF.

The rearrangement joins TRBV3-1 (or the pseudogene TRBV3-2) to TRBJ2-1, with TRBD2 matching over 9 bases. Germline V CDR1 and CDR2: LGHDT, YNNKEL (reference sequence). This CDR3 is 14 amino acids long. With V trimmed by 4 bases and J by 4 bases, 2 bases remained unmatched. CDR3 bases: TGTGCCAGCAGCCCGACTAGCGGTTACAATGAGCAGTTCTTC. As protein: CASSPTSGYNEQFF.

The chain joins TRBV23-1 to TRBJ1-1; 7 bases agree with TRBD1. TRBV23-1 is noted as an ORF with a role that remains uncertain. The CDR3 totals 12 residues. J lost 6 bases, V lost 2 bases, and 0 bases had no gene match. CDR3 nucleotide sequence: TGCGCCAGCAGTCAAGGACAGGCTGAAGCTTTCTTT. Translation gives CASSQGQAEAFF.

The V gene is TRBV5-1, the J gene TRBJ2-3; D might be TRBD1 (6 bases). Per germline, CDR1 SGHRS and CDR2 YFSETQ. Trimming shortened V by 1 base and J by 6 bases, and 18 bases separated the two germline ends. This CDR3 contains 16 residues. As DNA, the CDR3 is TGCGCCAGCAGCTTGAGTACATGGACAGTGTTTGATACGCAGTATTTT. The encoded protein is CASSLSTWTVFDTQYF.

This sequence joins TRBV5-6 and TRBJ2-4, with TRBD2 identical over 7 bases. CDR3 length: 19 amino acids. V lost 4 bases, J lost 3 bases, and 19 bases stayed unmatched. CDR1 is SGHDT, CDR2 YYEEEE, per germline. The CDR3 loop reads CASSPRRIAGFVVKNIQYF. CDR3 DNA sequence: TGTGCCAGCAGCCCCAGGAGAATAGCGGGCTTCGTTGTCAAAAACATTCAGTACTTC. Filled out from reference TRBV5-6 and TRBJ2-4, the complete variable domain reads DAGVTQSPTHLIKTRGQQVTLRCSPKSGHDTVSWYQQALGQGPQFIFQYYEEEERQRGNFPDRFSGHQFPNYSSELNVNALLLGDSALYLCASSPRRIAGFVVKNIQYFGAGTRLSVL.

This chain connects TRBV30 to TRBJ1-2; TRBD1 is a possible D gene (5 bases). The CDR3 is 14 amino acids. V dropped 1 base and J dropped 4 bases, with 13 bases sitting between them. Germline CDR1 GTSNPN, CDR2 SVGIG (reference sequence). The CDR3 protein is CAWSARDALYGYTF. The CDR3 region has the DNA TGTGCCTGGAGTGCCCGGGACGCACTCTATGGCTACACCTTC.